This T cell receptor beta chain was identified in a study of T cell responses to AZD1222 COVID-19 vaccine. The CDR3 sequence is 17 residues long. Germline V gene lookup returns CDR1 SEHNR and CDR2 FQNEAQ (reference sequence). V was cut by 1 base and J by 2 bases, with 15 bases left in between. Measured with immunoSEQ multiplex PCR; TCRdb has only the in-frame clones, and not every one. Here the sample spans 140,000 to 150,000 clones, approximately 88% being singletons. The rearrangement uses TRBV7-9 and TRBJ1-5, with unresolved D. The sequence came from an adult in good health. The sequencing here drew on peripheral blood, taken on day 0 of AZD1222 vaccination. CDR3 in DNA: TGTGCCAGCAGCTTAGGGCTGGGTCGGAGGGGCAATCAGCCCCAGCATTTT. Amino acid sequence: CASSLGLGRRGNQPQHF. Full variable domain (rest looked up from reference TRBV7-9 and TRBJ1-5): DTGVSQNPRHKITKRGQNVTFRCDPISEHNRLYWYRQTLGQGPEFLTYFQNEAQLEKSRLLSDRFSAERPKGSFSTLEIQRTEQGDSAMYLCASSLGLGRRGNQPQHFGDGTRLSIL.